This T cell receptor (beta chain) was recorded in a study of neurological immune-mediated disorders. With regard to this clonotype: The antigen is not known.

Whole-study findings and limits: Private repertoires in all groups were suggested, as expanded clones shared no CDR3 amino acid sequences across subjects.

The cDNA was generated by 5'RACE with 10-nucleotide random UMIs. A single record per CDR3 protein comes from TCRdb applying MiXCR to the 5' RACE reads. The sample includes roughly 60,000 distinct CDR3 sequences, approximately 10% seen only once; the top ten take 1.5% to 2%. From germline, CDR1 is KGHSH and CDR2 LQKENI. The CDR3 totals 15 residues. V dropped 6 bases and J dropped 7; count of bases not matched to a gene: 13. Sequenced input: PBMCs. The V and J genes are TRBV18 and TRBJ2-7; 9 bases map to TRBD1. The sequence was obtained from a man in his 60s in good health. DNA of the CDR3: TGTGCCAGCTCGCCCTGGACAGGGGCCGATGGGGAGCAGTACTTC. It codes for CASSPWTGADGEQYF.